This TCR beta chain was recorded in a study of radiation and T cells in renal cell carcinoma. Produced via immunoSEQ multiplex PCR; TCRdb's table is partial and in-frame only. This sample has tens of thousands of clones, with 70% to 85% found just once. Stated time point: baseline pretreatment blood. Noted treatment: 15 Gy SBRT to primary tumor, nephrectomy 4 weeks later. Germline V gives CDR1 DFQATT, CDR2 SNEGSKA (reference sequence). V was cut by 5 bases and J by 5 bases, with 9 bases left in between. The CDR3 has 11 amino acids. The material sequenced was blood, taken from a patient whose treatment included radiotherapy and nephrectomy. The receptor was derived from a man aged 55 to 70 with renal cell carcinoma. This rearrangement joins TRBV20-1 to TRBJ1-1; D remains ambiguous. This chain's CDR3 is CSAFSGTEAFF. In DNA, the CDR3 is TGCAGTGCTTTTAGTGGGACTGAAGCTTTCTTT.